This TCR beta chain derives from a study of cytomegalovirus exposure and HLA in healthy donors. Study-level background: A previous analysis identified 95 million to 120 million unique TCR beta sequences derived from around 180 million T cells.

This clone was detected a few times. Its antigen is still unknown. From germline, CDR1 is MNHEY and CDR2 SVGAGI. Between the trimmed V and J ends, which lost 6 bases and 3 bases, there was a span of 12 bases. This CDR3 is built from 13 residues. PCR used 60 Vbeta primers and 13 Jbeta primers. TCRdb's table, derived via immunoSEQ multiplex PCR, lists solely in-frame clones and lacks some. This table has 45,000 to 60,000 clones, 80% appearing once. Findings and caveats of the study: Specificity for CMV antigens was confirmed in vitro for a few of the CMV-associated chains. Generally TCR sequences proved uncommon, though certain public TCRs appeared in numerous donors. Among CMV-associated TCR beta chains, most appeared HLA-restricted in a later analysis.

V gene TRBV6-5 combines with J gene TRBJ2-7; a possible D gene is TRBD1 (6 bases). The clonotype originates from a man aged 25 to 40 in good health and CMV-seropositive. The specimen was PBMCs. CDR3 sequence: CASSMTGNYEQYF. The CDR3 region has the DNA TGTGCCAGCAGCATGACAGGAAACTACGAGCAGTACTTC.